This TCR beta chain was documented in a study of shared T cell receptors in the human thymus. This clone came up once. Germline V lookup: CDR1 MGHRA, CDR2 YSYEKL. The CDR3 has 17 amino acids. Unmatched junction bases numbered 11, after V lost 4 bases and J lost 2 bases. Measured with immunoSEQ multiplex PCR; TCRdb has only the in-frame clones, and not every one. The sample lists 600,000 to 900,000 clones; 80% to 90% were seen once. This sample also appeared in a second study, on human thymus T cells. That paper adds: In thymic and blood repertoires alike, V and J usage looked biased.

This sequence was found in a girl in the first two years of life with a congenital heart defect. The V call is TRBV4-1, the J call TRBJ2-3; TRBD2 matches 8 bases. The sequenced material came from thymocytes. The DNA of the CDR3 is TGCGCCAGCAGCCCCCTGCGGAGCGGGGGACTCACAGATACGCAGTATTTT. Its translation is CASSPLRSGGLTDTQYF.